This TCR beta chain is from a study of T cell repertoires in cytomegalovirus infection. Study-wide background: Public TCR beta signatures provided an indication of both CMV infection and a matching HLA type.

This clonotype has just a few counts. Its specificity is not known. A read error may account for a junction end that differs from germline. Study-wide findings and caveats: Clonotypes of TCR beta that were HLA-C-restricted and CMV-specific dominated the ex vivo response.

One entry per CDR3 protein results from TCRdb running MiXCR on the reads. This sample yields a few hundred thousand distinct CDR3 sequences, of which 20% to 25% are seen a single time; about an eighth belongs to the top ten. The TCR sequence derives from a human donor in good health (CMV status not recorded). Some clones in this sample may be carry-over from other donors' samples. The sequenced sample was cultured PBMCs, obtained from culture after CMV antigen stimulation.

The CDR3 loop is CASSLGASTGELFF. The CDR3 bases are TGTGCTAGCAGCCTGGGAGCTTCCACCGGGGAGCTGTTTTTT. The chain is built from TRBV7-6 and TRBJ2-2, with TRBD2 as a possible D gene (5 bases). Germline assignment: CDR1 SGHVS and CDR2 FNYEAQ. This CDR3 comprises 14 residues.